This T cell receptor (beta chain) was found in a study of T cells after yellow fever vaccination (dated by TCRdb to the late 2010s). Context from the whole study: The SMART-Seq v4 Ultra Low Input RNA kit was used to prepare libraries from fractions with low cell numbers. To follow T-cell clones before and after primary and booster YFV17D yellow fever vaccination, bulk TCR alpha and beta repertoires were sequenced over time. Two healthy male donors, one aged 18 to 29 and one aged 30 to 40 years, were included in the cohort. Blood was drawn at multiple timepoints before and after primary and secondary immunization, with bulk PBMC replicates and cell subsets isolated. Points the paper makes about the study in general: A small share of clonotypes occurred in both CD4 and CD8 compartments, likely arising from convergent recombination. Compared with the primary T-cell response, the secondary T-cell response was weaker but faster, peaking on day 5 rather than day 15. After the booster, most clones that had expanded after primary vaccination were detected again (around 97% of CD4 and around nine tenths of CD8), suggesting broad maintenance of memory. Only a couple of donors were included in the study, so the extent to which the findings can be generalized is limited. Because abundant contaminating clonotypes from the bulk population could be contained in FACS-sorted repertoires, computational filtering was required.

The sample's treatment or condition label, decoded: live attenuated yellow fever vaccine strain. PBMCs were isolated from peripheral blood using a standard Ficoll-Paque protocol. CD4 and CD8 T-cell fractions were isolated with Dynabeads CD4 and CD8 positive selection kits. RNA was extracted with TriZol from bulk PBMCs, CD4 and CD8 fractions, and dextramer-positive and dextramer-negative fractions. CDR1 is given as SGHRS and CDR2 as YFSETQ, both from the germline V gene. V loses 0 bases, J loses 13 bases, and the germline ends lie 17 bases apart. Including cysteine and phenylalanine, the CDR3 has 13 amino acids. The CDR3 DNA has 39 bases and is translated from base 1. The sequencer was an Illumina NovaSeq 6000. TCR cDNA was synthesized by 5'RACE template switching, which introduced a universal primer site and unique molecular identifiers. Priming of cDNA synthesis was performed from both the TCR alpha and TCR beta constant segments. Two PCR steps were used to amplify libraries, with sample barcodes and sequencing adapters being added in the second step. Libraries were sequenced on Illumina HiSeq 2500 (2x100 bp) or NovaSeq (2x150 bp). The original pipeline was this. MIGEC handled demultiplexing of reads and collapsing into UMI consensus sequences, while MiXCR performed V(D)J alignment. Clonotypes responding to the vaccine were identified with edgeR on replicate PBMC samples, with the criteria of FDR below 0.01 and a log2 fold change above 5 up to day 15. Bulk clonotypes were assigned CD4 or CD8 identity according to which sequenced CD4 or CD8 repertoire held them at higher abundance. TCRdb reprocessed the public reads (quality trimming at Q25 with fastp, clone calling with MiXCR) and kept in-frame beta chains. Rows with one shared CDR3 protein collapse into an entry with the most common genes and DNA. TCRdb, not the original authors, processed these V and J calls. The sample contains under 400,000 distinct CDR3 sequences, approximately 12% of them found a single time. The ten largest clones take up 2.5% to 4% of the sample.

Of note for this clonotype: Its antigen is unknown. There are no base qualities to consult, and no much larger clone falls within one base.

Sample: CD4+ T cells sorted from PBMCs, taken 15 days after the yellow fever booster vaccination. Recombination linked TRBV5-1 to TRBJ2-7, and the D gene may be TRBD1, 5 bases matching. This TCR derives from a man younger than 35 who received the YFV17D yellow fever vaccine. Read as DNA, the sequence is TGCGCCAGCAGCTTGGATGGGGCCCCCGTAATATACTTC. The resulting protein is CASSLDGAPVIYF.